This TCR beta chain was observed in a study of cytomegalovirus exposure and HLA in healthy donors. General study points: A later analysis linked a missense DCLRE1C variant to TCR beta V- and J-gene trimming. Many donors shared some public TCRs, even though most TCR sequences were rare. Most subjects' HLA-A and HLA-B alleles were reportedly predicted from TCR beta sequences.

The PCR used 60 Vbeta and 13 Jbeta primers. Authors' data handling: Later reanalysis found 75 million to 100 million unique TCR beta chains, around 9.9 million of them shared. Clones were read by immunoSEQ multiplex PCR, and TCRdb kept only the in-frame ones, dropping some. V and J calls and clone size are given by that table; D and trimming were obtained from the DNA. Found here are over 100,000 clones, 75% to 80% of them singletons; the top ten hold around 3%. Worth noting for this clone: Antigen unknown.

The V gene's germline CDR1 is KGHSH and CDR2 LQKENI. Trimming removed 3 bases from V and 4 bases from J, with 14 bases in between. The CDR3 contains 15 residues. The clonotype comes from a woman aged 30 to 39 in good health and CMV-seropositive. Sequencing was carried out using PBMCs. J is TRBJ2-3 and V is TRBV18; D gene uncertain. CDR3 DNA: TGTGCCAGCTCACCCCTCGTCGGGTCGGCAGATACGCAGTATTTT. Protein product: CASSPLVGSADTQYF. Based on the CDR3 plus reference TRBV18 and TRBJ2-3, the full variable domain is NAGVMQNPRHLVRRRGQEARLRCSPMKGHSHVYWYRQLPEEGLKFMVYLQKENIIDESGMPKERFSAEFPKEGPSILRIQQVVRGDSAAYFCASSPLVGSADTQYFGPGTRLTVL.